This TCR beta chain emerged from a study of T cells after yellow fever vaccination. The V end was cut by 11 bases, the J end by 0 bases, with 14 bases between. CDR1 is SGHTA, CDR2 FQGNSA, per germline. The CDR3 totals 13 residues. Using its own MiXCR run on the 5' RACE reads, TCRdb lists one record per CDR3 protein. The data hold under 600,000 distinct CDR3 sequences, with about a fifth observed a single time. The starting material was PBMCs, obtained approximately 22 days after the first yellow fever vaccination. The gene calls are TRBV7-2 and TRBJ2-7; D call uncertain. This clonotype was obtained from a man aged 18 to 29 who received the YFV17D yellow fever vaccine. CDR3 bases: TGTGCCGCGAGGACGGCCAGCTCCTACGAGCAGTACTTC. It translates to CAARTASSYEQYF.